This passage covers 31 T cell receptor beta chains from one sample sequenced in a study of identical twins (dated by TCRdb to 2015 to 2016). The protocol used for the library was 5' RACE. Sequencing took place on an Illumina HiSeq 2000. The public reads were reprocessed in TCRdb via fastp at Q25 and MiXCR, keeping in-frame beta chains. Identical CDR3 proteins give one entry, which carries the most common genes and DNA. Counted in this sample were 690,000 or so distinct CDR3 sequences; 8.6% of them appeared once. The ten largest clones add up to about 0.98% of the sample. This sample was shared with a second study, whose subject was yellow fever vaccine responses in identical twins.

The specimen was PBMCs. These receptor sequences come from a young woman in good health.

This clonotype appeared once. This sequence may be a read error, since a much larger clone differs from it by one base. The rearrangement links TRBV6-5 to TRBJ2-3, with D perhaps given as TRBD1 or TRBD2 (5 bases each). The CDR3 has 18 amino acids. Germline loops: CDR1 MNHEY, CDR2 SVGAGI. The CDR3 here is CTSSYKTKTALTSDTQYF. For the CDR3, the DNA is TGTACCAGCAGTTACAAGACTAAGACAGCTTTAACCTCAGATACGCAGTATTTT.

The genes are TRBV2 and TRBJ2-7; TRBD1 aligns across 8 bases. There are 16 residues in the CDR3. Germline CDR1 reads SNHLY; CDR2 reads FYNNEI. V trimming: 3 bases; J trimming: 2 bases; junction bases outside the gene matches: 9. The chain's CDR3 is CASSEWTGKSTYEQYF. CDR3 DNA: TGTGCCAGCAGTGAGTGGACAGGGAAGTCGACCTACGAGCAGTACTTC.

The chain is built from TRBV20-1 and TRBJ1-1; weak D call: TRBD1 (6 bases). V was shortened by 6 bases and J by 4 bases, with 15 bases between the two germline ends. Germline CDR1 DFQATT, CDR2 SNEGSKA (reference sequence). The CDR3 has 13 residues. CDR3 loop: CSAQRGAGTEAFF. The CDR3 DNA sequence: TGCAGTGCCCAGAGGGGGGCCGGCACTGAAGCTTTCTTT.

This clonotype was detected ten times or more. This chain joins TRBV6-1 and TRBJ2-7; the D gene is possibly TRBD1 (6 bases). The V and J ends lost 5 bases and 3 bases respectively, with 11 bases between them. CDR3 length: 13 residues. The V gene's germline CDR1 is MNHNS and CDR2 SASEGT. CDR3 amino acids: CASSQGQFYEQYF. Here the CDR3 DNA reads TGTGCCAGCAGTCAAGGACAGTTCTACGAGCAGTACTTC.

This chain connects TRBV11-1 to TRBJ2-5; D possibly corresponds to TRBD1 (5 bases). In germline, CDR1 is SGHAT, CDR2 FQDESV (reference sequence). The CDR3 length is 14 residues. V gave up 5 bases and J gave up 2 bases, with 12 bases separating them. The CDR3 nucleotides read TGTGCCAGCAGCCCCCCGACAGAGCAAGAGACCCAGTACTTC. Protein product: CASSPPTEQETQYF.

The chain couples TRBV24-1 to TRBJ2-3; D is possibly TRBD1 or TRBD2 (5 bases each). V lost 4 bases and J lost 4, with 17 bases in between. CDR1 is KGHDR and CDR2 is SFDVKD in the germline V gene. This CDR3 region has 16 residues. The CDR3 DNA reads TGTGCCACCAGTGACCCTGTTGGGGGTAGGCCAGATACGCAGTATTTT. It is translated as CATSDPVGGRPDTQYF.

CDR3 nucleotide sequence: TGTGCCAGCAGTTACTCATCGCGGGAGGGCCAAAATGAGCAGTTCTTC. This gives the protein CASSYSSREGQNEQFF. The genes are TRBV6-5 and TRBJ2-1; TRBD2 matches 9 bases. Germline trimming cut 0 bases from V and 7 bases from J; bases unmatched to any gene: 7. The CDR3 consists of 16 residues. Germline CDR1 is MNHEY and CDR2 is SVGAGI.

This clonotype appeared many times. The chain employs TRBV19 and TRBJ2-7; TRBD1 or TRBD2 may be the D gene (5 bases each). V dropped 3 bases and J dropped 6 bases, with 15 bases sitting between them. The length of the CDR3 is 14 residues. Germline V gives CDR1 LNHDA, CDR2 SQIVND (reference sequence). CDR3 bases: TGTGCCAGTAGTATGTCCCGGGACGGAGGCGAGCAGTACTTC. Translation gives CASSMSRDGGEQYF. Full variable domain (remainder filled in from reference TRBV19 and TRBJ2-7): DGGITQSPKYLFRKEGQNVTLSCEQNLNHDAMYWYRQDPGQGLRLIYYSQIVNDFQKGDIAEGYSVSREKKESFPLTVTSAQKNPTAFYLCASSMSRDGGEQYFGPGTRLTVT.

V is TRBV29-1 and J is TRBJ2-1; 8 nucleotides match TRBD1. CDR1 and CDR2 from the germline V gene are SQVTM and ANQGSEA. The V gene end was trimmed by 5 bases and the J gene end by 7 bases; junction bases not matched to a gene: 4. There are 12 residues in the CDR3. DNA of the CDR3: TGCAGCGTTCACAGGGGGGCGAATGAGCAGTTCTTC. Translation gives CSVHRGANEQFF.

This clonotype was detected many times. The chain has TRBV4-3 and TRBJ2-7, with unresolved D. Deletions cut 0 bases from V and 7 bases from J, with 10 bases between. The germline V gene encodes CDR1 LGHNA and CDR2 YSLEER. This CDR3 has 13 amino acids. CDR3 nucleotide sequence: TGCGCCAGCAGCCAAGAGGCCTCGGAGGAGCAGTACTTC. It translates to CASSQEASEEQYF.

Only a few counts were recorded for this clonotype. The rearrangement uses TRBV12-3 or TRBV12-4 and TRBJ1-2; no clear D gene. The CDR3 is 14 residues long. Trimming cost V 4 bases and J 0 bases, with 9 bases left between them. CDR3 sequence (DNA): TGTGCCAGCAGTTACCGGGTTACTAACTATGGCTACACCTTC. It is translated as CASSYRVTNYGYTF.

This clonotype appeared many times. V usage is TRBV5-6 and J usage is TRBJ2-7; 8 bases map to TRBD2. This CDR3 is 13 amino acids long. The germline V gene encodes CDR1 SGHDT and CDR2 YYEEEE. The V segment lost 8 bases and the J segment 4 bases; nucleotides outside the gene matches: 8. The CDR3 loop is CASSERGKYEQYF. CDR3 coding DNA: TGTGCCAGTTCCGAGCGGGGGAAGTACGAGCAGTACTTC.

This chain links TRBV5-1 with TRBJ2-2, with 9 bases fitting TRBD1. V was clipped by 7 bases and J by 4 bases; unmatched bases: 8. This CDR3 has 15 amino acids. From germline, CDR1 is SGHRS and CDR2 YFSETQ. CDR3 region: CASGGHRGPTGELFF. The CDR3 nucleotides read TGCGCCAGCGGGGGCCACAGGGGGCCCACCGGGGAGCTGTTTTTT.

The rearrangement joins TRBV2 to TRBJ2-7; D is unresolved. Germline lookup yields CDR1 SNHLY and CDR2 FYNNEI. Trimming shortened V by 1 base and J by 5 bases, and 9 bases separated the two germline ends. The CDR3 has 13 residues. As DNA, the CDR3 is TGTGCCAGCAGTGAAGACCTTTCGGACGAGCAGTACTTC. Encoded protein: CASSEDLSDEQYF.

This clonotype occurred a few times. V is TRBV24-1 and J is TRBJ2-2; D possibly corresponds to TRBD1 (5 bases). The length of the CDR3 is 15 residues. Germline-derived CDR1 and CDR2 are KGHDR and SFDVKD. Trimming took 1 base from V and 4 from J, leaving 9 bases between them. In nucleotides, the CDR3 is TGTGCCACCAGTGATTTCACCAGGGCCACCGGGGAGCTGTTTTTT. Translating it yields CATSDFTRATGELFF.

This clonotype was detected a few times. This chain uses TRBV12-3 or TRBV12-4 with TRBJ2-7; 7 nucleotides line up with TRBD1. The V and J ends lost 3 bases and 0 bases, in that order; junction bases with no gene match: 5. The CDR3 extends over 15 amino acids. CDR3 in DNA: TGTGCCAGCAGTTTCTCCGGGACAGACTCCTACGAGCAGTACTTC. Its translation: CASSFSGTDSYEQYF.

This clonotype occurred many times. This sequence joins TRBV12-3 or TRBV12-4 and TRBJ2-7; TRBD1 matches at 7 bases. The CDR3 runs to 11 residues. J gave up 7 bases and V 3 bases, and 0 bases lay outside the gene matches. The chain's CDR3 is CASSLDREQYF. The CDR3 DNA sequence: TGTGCCAGCAGTTTGGACAGGGAGCAGTACTTC.

In this sample, this clonotype turned up many times. The chain links TRBV12-3 or TRBV12-4 to TRBJ2-5; D ambiguous. This CDR3 is built from 14 residues. V gave up 4 bases and J gave up 3 bases, with 12 bases separating them. The CDR3 spells CASSSVGREETQYF. In DNA form, the CDR3 reads TGTGCCAGCAGTTCTGTGGGAAGGGAAGAGACCCAGTACTTC.

V usage is TRBV6-5 and J usage is TRBJ2-7; 12 nucleotides align to TRBD1. In germline, CDR1 is MNHEY, CDR2 SVGAGI. This CDR3 contains 15 residues. The J segment lost 6 bases and the V segment lost 4 bases, leaving 7 bases of the junction unmatched. As DNA, the CDR3 is TGTGCCAGCAGTTTCCCGGGACAGGGGGCTGCCGAGCAGTACTTC. Translating it yields CASSFPGQGAAEQYF.

This clonotype was observed a few times. One end of the junction fails to match germline, which may point to a read error. The V and J genes are TRBV3-1 and TRBJ2-1; TRBD2 matches at 9 bases. From germline, CDR1 is LGHDT and CDR2 YNNKEL (reference sequence). This CDR3 has 15 amino acids. CDR3 protein: CATSQASGGYNEQFF. The CDR3 nucleotides read TGTGCCACCAGCCAAGCGAGCGGGGGGTACAATGAGCAGTTCTTC.

This chain connects TRBV11-2 to TRBJ2-3, with D perhaps matching TRBD1 or TRBD2 (5 bases each). V dropped 3 bases and J dropped 1 base, with 20 bases sitting between them. The CDR3 length is 18 residues. The germline V gene has CDR1 SGHAT and CDR2 FQNNGV. CDR3 bases: TGTGCCAGCAGCTTGAGGGGTGGGTACGGAGACCGCACAGATACGCAGTATTTT. Protein: CASSLRGGYGDRTDTQYF. Using reference TRBV11-2 and TRBJ2-3 for the parts outside the CDR3, the full variable domain is EAGVAQSPRYKIIEKRQSVAFWCNPISGHATLYWYQQILGQGPKLLIQFQNNGVVDDSQLPKDRFSAERLKGVDSTLKIQPAKLEDSAVYLCASSLRGGYGDRTDTQYFGPGTRLTVL.

Ten or more counts support this clonotype. This sequence joins TRBV20-1 and TRBJ2-7, with unresolved D. Looked up from germline, CDR1 is DFQATT and CDR2 is SNEGSKA (reference sequence). The CDR3 runs 15 residues. V shed 6 bases and J shed 3 bases, with 21 bases lying between them. The CDR3 DNA follows: TGCAGTGCCATGACCTATATAGGGCTGGACTACGAGCAGTACTTC. As protein: CSAMTYIGLDYEQYF.

This clonotype was found a few times. This rearrangement joins TRBV6-2 or TRBV6-3 to TRBJ2-5; the match to TRBD2 covers 7 bases. The CDR3 consists of 14 residues. CDR1 is MNHEY and CDR2 is SVGEGT in the germline V gene. Trimming at V came to 7 bases and at J to 1 base, leaving 6 bases not matched to a gene. The CDR3 spells CASTELAFQETQYF. CDR3 nucleotides: TGTGCCAGCACCGAACTAGCGTTCCAAGAGACCCAGTACTTC.

The genes are TRBV28 and TRBJ2-7; either TRBD1 or TRBD2 may supply D (5 bases each). Trimming removed 7 bases from V and 8 bases from J, with 18 bases in between. The CDR3 has 13 residues. The V gene's germline CDR1 is MDHEN and CDR2 SYDVKM. This CDR3 reads CASTLLHGAQQYF. The CDR3 nucleotides read TGTGCCAGCACCTTACTCCACGGGGCACAGCAGTACTTC.

This chain joins TRBV7-2 and TRBJ2-1, with D perhaps TRBD1 or TRBD2 (5 bases each). The CDR3 runs to 14 residues. Germline CDR1 is SGHTA and CDR2 is FQGNSA. Trimming left V 1 base short and J 9 bases short, with 13 bases between. The CDR3 loop is CASSLGLGVSEQFF. Written as DNA, the CDR3 is TGTGCCAGCAGCTTAGGTTTGGGGGTTAGTGAGCAGTTCTTC.

This clonotype occurred many times. The chain uses TRBV30 and TRBJ1-4, with unresolved D. The germline V gene encodes CDR1 GTSNPN and CDR2 SVGIG (reference sequence). V was trimmed by 0 bases and J by 6 bases, leaving 8 bases between them. This CDR3 spans 13 amino acids. The DNA of the CDR3 is TGTGCCTGGAGTGTCGGGCGTTATGAAAAACTGTTTTTT. Its translation: CAWSVGRYEKLFF.

The rearrangement links TRBV20-1 to TRBJ2-3; no clear D. Germline loops: CDR1 DFQATT, CDR2 SNEGSKA (reference sequence). Trimming cost V 4 bases and J 0 bases, with 8 bases left between them. The CDR3 spans 13 residues. CDR3 coding DNA: TGCAGTGCTATCTTGGGGAGCACAGATACGCAGTATTTT. Amino acid sequence: CSAILGSTDTQYF.

This clonotype came up a few times. The chain links TRBV20-1 to TRBJ1-1; 8 positions agree with TRBD1. Germline lookup yields CDR1 DFQATT and CDR2 SNEGSKA (reference sequence). The CDR3 runs to 16 residues. V dropped 0 bases and J dropped 4; count of bases not matched to a gene: 10. The chain's CDR3 is CSARDREGQDSTEAFF. DNA for the CDR3: TGCAGTGCTAGAGACCGAGAGGGACAGGACTCCACTGAAGCTTTCTTT.

The gene calls are TRBV5-1 and TRBJ2-1; D call uncertain. The CDR3 totals 15 residues. Germline V CDR1 and CDR2: SGHRS, YFSETQ. The V end was cut by 0 bases, the J end by 8 bases, with 15 bases between. The CDR3 region has the DNA TGCGCCAGCAGCTTGGCAGGACCCCTGGTTGATGAGCAGTTCTTC. It codes for CASSLAGPLVDEQFF.

This clonotype was recorded a few times. The chain links TRBV5-1 to TRBJ2-3; 7 nucleotides line up with TRBD2. V trimming: 4 bases; J trimming: 3 bases; junction bases outside the gene matches: 8. The germline V gene has CDR1 SGHRS and CDR2 YFSETQ. This CDR3 region has 15 residues. CDR3 loop: CASSLRGVPTDTQYF. DNA of the CDR3: TGCGCCAGCAGCCTTCGGGGGGTCCCGACAGATACGCAGTATTTT.

J is TRBJ2-1 and V is TRBV6-1, with TRBD2 matching 7 bases. Losses at the gene ends were 3 bases for V and 6 bases for J; bases not matched to a gene: 8. The CDR3 has 15 residues. Germline-derived CDR1 and CDR2 are MNHNS and SASEGT. The CDR3, as DNA: TGTGCCAGCAGTGAGCTCCGGGACTACTCCAATGAGCAGTTCTTC. Translated, it gives CASSELRDYSNEQFF.